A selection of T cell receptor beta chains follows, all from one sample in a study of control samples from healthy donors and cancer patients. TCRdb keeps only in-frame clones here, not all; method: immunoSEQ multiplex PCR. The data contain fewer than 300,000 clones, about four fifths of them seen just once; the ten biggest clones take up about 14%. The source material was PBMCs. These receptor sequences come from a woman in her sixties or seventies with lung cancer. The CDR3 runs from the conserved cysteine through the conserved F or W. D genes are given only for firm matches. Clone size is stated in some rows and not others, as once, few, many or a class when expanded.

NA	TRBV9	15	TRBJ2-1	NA	TGTGCCAGCAGCGTAGCCCAGGGTGTCGGTGATGAGCAGTTCTTC	CASSVAQGVGDEQFF
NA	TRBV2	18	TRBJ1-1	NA	TGTGCCAGCAGAGACTCCGGGACTGGAGGTAGGCAGAACACTGAAGCTTTCTTT	CASRDSGTGGRQNTEAFF
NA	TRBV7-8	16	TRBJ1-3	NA	TGTGCCAGCAGCTTAGCGGTAACAGGCTCTGGAAACACCATATATTTT	CASSLAVTGSGNTIYF
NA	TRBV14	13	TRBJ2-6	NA	TGTGCCAGCAGCCCCTCTGGGGCCAACGTCCTGACTTTC	CASSPSGANVLTF
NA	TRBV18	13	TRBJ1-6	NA	TGTGCCAGCTCACCCGCACCGAATTCACCCCTCCACTTT	CASSPAPNSPLHF
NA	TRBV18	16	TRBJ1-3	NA	TGTGCCAGCTCACCACCTAACGGGTTCTCTGGAAACACCATATATTTT	CASSPPNGFSGNTIYF
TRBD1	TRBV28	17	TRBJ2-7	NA	TGTGCCAGCAGCCGACCTAGGACAGGGCAAACCAGCTACGAGCAGTACTTC	CASSRPRTGQTSYEQYF
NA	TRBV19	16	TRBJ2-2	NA	TGTGCCAGTAGTGCCCCTACGGGACTCCACACCGGGGAGCTGTTTTTT	CASSAPTGLHTGELFF
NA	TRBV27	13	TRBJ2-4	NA	TGTGCCAGCGGAATACTAGCCAAAAACATTCAGTACTTC	CASGILAKNIQYF
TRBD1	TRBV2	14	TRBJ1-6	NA	TGTGCCAGCACCTCGGGACAGGGCGGTTCACCCCTCCACTTT	CASTSGQGGSPLHF
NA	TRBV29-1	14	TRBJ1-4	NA	TGCAGCGCGGGACTTGGGGGCACTAATGAAAAACTGTTTTTT	CSAGLGGTNEKLFF
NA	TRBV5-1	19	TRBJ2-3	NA	TGCGCCAGCAGCTTAACTCAAACCAGACAGGCTCTTAGCACAGATACGCAGTATTTT	CASSLTQTRQALSTDTQYF
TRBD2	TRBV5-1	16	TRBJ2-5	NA	TGCGCCAGCAAGGGCGGGCTAGCGGGTGCCCAAGAGACCCAGTACTTC	CASKGGLAGAQETQYF
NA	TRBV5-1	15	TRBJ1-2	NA	TGCGCCAGCAGCCAGCAGGGGTATCGTAACTATGGCTACACCTTC	CASSQQGYRNYGYTF
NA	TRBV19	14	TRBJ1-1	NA	TGTGCCAGTAGTATGGCGGGGATGGTGGGTGAAGCTTTCTTT	CASSMAGMVGEAFF
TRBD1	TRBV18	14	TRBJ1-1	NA	TGTGCCAGCTCACAAACAGGGGACGACACTGAAGCTTTCTTT	CASSQTGDDTEAFF
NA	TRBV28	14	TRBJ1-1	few	TGTGCCAGCAGCTCACATCGACACGGGGGTGAAGCTTTCTTT	CASSSHRHGGEAFF
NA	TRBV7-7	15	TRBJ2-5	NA	TGTGCTAGCAGCTTAGATTCGGGACTTCTGGAGACCCAGTACTTC	CASSLDSGLLETQYF
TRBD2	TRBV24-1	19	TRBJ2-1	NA	TGTGCCACCAGAGTATTACACAATATAGCGGGAGGGGCCTACAATGAGCAGTTCTTC	CATRVLHNIAGGAYNEQFF
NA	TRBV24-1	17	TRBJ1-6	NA	TGTGCCACCAGTGAGGTGACTACTAGCTCCTATAATTCACCCCTCCACTTT	CATSEVTTSSYNSPLHF